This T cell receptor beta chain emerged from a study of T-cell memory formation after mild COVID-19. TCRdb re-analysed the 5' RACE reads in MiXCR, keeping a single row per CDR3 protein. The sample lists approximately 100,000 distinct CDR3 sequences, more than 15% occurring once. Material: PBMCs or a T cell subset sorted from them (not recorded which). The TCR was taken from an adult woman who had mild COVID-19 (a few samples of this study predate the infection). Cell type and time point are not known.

Here the CDR3 reads CASSEDYLDTQETQYF. CDR3 nucleotides: TGTGCCAGCAGTGAAGATTACCTGGACACCCAAGAGACCCAGTACTTC. This sequence joins TRBV2 and TRBJ2-5, with D perhaps TRBD1 (5 bases). Germline lookup yields CDR1 SNHLY and CDR2 FYNNEI. CDR3 size: 16 residues. V was trimmed by 1 base and J by 1 base, leaving 13 bases between them.